What follows are 20 T cell receptor beta chains derived from one specimen sequenced in a study of beta chain features in type 1 diabetes. General observations from the study: TCRB CDR3s were moderately but significantly shorter in Type 1 diabetes patients in all four CD4+ subsets.

As every portion of the isolated RNA was reverse transcribed, the sequencing read expressed TCRB transcripts. Here immunoSEQ multiplex PCR was the method, and the copy in TCRdb shows in-frame clones only, minus some. The sample lists 300,000 or so clones, about a tenth occurring once. These receptors' targets are unknown. The source material was central memory CD4+ T cells from blood. These receptors were obtained from a man in his thirties or forties with type 1 diabetes.

The rearrangement joins TRBV7-9 to TRBJ2-7; D is perhaps TRBD1 (7 bases). Per the germline V gene, CDR1 is SEHNR and CDR2 is FQNEAQ (reference sequence). V gave up 3 bases and J gave up 5 bases, with 11 bases separating them. There are 13 residues in the CDR3. Here the CDR3 DNA reads TGTGCCAGCAGCTTTCAGGGGGGAAACGAGCAGTACTTC. Translated: CASSFQGGNEQYF.

There are a few counts of this clone. CDR3 region: CASSLAPGAENTEAFF. The CDR3, as DNA: TGCGCCAGCAGCTTGGCCCCGGGGGCTGAGAACACTGAAGCTTTCTTT. The rearrangement uses TRBV5-1 and TRBJ1-1; maybe TRBD1 (6 bases). Germline V gene data show CDR1 as SGHRS and CDR2 as YFSETQ. This CDR3 has 16 amino acids. V was cut by 0 bases and J by 1 base, with 13 bases left in between.

This sequence joins TRBV6-1 and TRBJ1-2; D gene ambiguous. Germline CDR1 is MNHNS and CDR2 is SASEGT. The V end was cut by 6 bases, the J end by 4 bases, with 18 bases between. The CDR3 runs to 15 residues. CDR3: CASSTRSVEVYGYTF. In DNA, the CDR3 is TGTGCCAGCAGCACAAGGTCGGTGGAGGTCTATGGCTACACCTTC.

This sequence joins TRBV6-5 and TRBJ2-7, with 10 bases that match TRBD2. Germline lookup yields CDR1 MNHEY and CDR2 SVGAGI. The V segment lost 0 bases and the J segment 7 bases; nucleotides outside the gene matches: 6. The CDR3 has 15 amino acids. The CDR3 region is CASSYSGTSVGEQYF. CDR3 bases: TGTGCCAGCAGTTACTCCGGGACTAGCGTCGGAGAGCAGTACTTC.

The chain links TRBV6-1 to TRBJ1-4; TRBD1 is a possible D gene (5 bases). The CDR3 has 14 amino acids. Trimming stripped 4 bases from V and 6 bases from J, with 12 bases between. CDR1 MNHNS and CDR2 SASEGT come from the germline V gene. CDR3 in DNA: TGTGCCAGCAGTGGACAGTCTGTCCATGAAAAACTGTTTTTT. It specifies CASSGQSVHEKLFF.

This clone showed up many times. The CDR3 sequence: CASSGVRYGYTF. The DNA of the CDR3 is TGTGCCAGTAGCGGGGTTCGTTATGGCTACACCTTC. The J gene is TRBJ1-2, the V gene TRBV19; D remains ambiguous. The germline V gene has CDR1 LNHDA and CDR2 SQIVND (reference sequence). This CDR3 has 12 residues. Trimming took off 6 bases at V and 5 bases at J, with 10 bases between the two ends.

This clone was counted ten times or more. This chain uses TRBV28 with TRBJ2-5, with D possibly TRBD2 on 5 matching bases. The germline V gene encodes CDR1 MDHEN and CDR2 SYDVKM. The CDR3 runs 12 residues. Trimming pared 5 bases from V and 5 bases from J, leaving 9 bases between. CDR3 DNA sequence: TGTGCCAGCAGTACCCGGAGGGAGACCCAGTACTTC. The encoded protein is CASSTRRETQYF.

The V call is TRBV5-6, the J call TRBJ1-6; 9 bases are shared with TRBD1. The CDR3 has 17 residues. Trimming cost V 2 bases and J 0 bases; bases outside gene matches: 3. Germline-derived CDR1 and CDR2 are SGHDT and YYEEEE. The CDR3, as DNA: TGTGCCAGCAGCTTCCAGACAGGGGGCTCCTATAATTCACCCCTCCACTTT. This translates into CASSFQTGGSYNSPLHF.

The CDR3 spells CASSQGTASGYTF. CDR3 in DNA: TGCGCCAGCAGCCAAGGGACAGCATCCGGCTACACCTTC. The chain carries TRBV4-3 and TRBJ1-2; perhaps TRBD1 as D (6 bases). The CDR3 extends over 13 amino acids. V was pared by 1 base and J by 8 bases, with 11 bases between. CDR1 is LGHNA and CDR2 is YSLEER in the germline V gene.

The chain has TRBV7-2 and TRBJ2-3; no definite D call. CDR1 and CDR2 from the germline V gene are SGHTA and FQGNSA. V lost 1 base and J 0 bases, leaving 8 bases between the germline ends. The CDR3 is 15 amino acids. Here the CDR3 reads CASSLGGPSTDTQYF. CDR3 in DNA: TGTGCCAGCAGCTTAGGGGGTCCTAGCACAGATACGCAGTATTTT.

The chain carries TRBV27 and TRBJ1-1; D may be TRBD1 (6 bases). The CDR3 has 18 residues. V was trimmed by 1 base and J by 1 base, leaving 19 bases between them. Germline values: CDR1 MNHEY, CDR2 SMNVEV (reference sequence). The CDR3 sequence: CASSLFALGRGANTEAFF. DNA for the CDR3: TGTGCCAGCAGTTTATTTGCTTTGGGTAGGGGGGCGAACACTGAAGCTTTCTTT.

This sequence joins TRBV7-9 and TRBJ1-1; 8 positions agree with TRBD1. This CDR3 is 15 amino acids long. CDR1 is SEHNR, CDR2 FQNEAQ, per germline (reference sequence). With 5 bases clipped from V and 5 bases from J, the junction kept 10 bases outside the gene matches. CDR3 residues: CASSVYGQGMTEAFF. DNA for the CDR3: TGTGCCAGCAGCGTTTACGGACAGGGAATGACTGAAGCTTTCTTT.

This clone turned up a few times. The J gene is TRBJ2-7, the V gene TRBV10-3; TRBD1 might be the D (6 bases). V lost 5 bases, J lost 3 bases, and 20 bases lay in between. Germline V lookup: CDR1 ENHRY, CDR2 SYGVKD. The CDR3 has 16 residues. CDR3 sequence reads: CAISLRDNSPDYEQYF. The CDR3, as DNA: TGTGCCATCAGTCTCCGGGACAATTCACCGGACTACGAGCAGTACTTC.

The sample holds many counts of this clone. This sequence joins TRBV6-5 and TRBJ1-2, with no clear D. The CDR3 totals 15 residues. Germline V gives CDR1 MNHEY, CDR2 SVGAGI. Trimming stripped 0 bases from V and 4 bases from J, with 12 bases between. Written as DNA, the CDR3 is TGTGCCAGCAGTTACTCGAGAGACGGAGCCTATGGCTACACCTTC. This codes for CASSYSRDGAYGYTF.

This clone came up a few times. CDR3 amino acids: CASSFGDRDDGYTF. The CDR3, as DNA: TGTGCCAGCAGCTTTGGGGACAGGGACGATGGCTACACCTTC. The chain links TRBV27 to TRBJ1-2, with 9 bases matching TRBD1. The length of the CDR3 is 14 residues. CDR1 MNHEY and CDR2 SMNVEV come from the germline V gene (reference sequence). V lost 6 bases to trimming and J lost 6 bases; unmatched junction nucleotides: 8.

In this sample, this clone turned up many times. The V and J genes are TRBV6-1 and TRBJ2-1, with 11 bases aligning to TRBD1. After removal of 7 bases from V and 8 bases from J, the junction contained 10 bases not matched to a gene. The germline CDR1 and CDR2 sequences are MNHNS and SASEGT. The CDR3 sequence is 15 residues long. The DNA for the CDR3 is TGTGCCAGCACGTTTGGGACAGGGGGTGCGGATGAGCAGTTCTTC. Translation: CASTFGTGGADEQFF.

This clone was counted only a few times. The V and J genes are TRBV6-6 and TRBJ1-4, with TRBD1 matching over 7 bases. J gave up 4 bases and V 0 bases, and 2 bases lay outside the gene matches. CDR1 is MNHNY and CDR2 is SVGAGI in the germline V gene (reference sequence). CDR3 length equals 15 residues. CDR3 sequence (DNA): TGTGCCAGCAGTTACTCGGGACAGCGTAATGAAAAACTGTTTTTT. Translated: CASSYSGQRNEKLFF.

The chain couples TRBV1 to TRBJ2-2; TRBD2 was called by the table and not checked on the DNA. TRBV1 is described as a pseudogene. CDR3 length: 16 amino acids. In nucleotides, the CDR3 is TGCACCAGCAGCCACGCCCCTAGCGGGAACACCGGGGAGCTGTTTTTT. Translation gives CTSSHAPSGNTGELFF.

This clone was seen more than once but under ten times. The chain joins TRBV7-9 to TRBJ2-3, with D perhaps matching TRBD1 or TRBD2 (6 bases each). Germline V lookup: CDR1 SEHNR, CDR2 FQNEAQ (reference sequence). The V end lost 5 bases, the J end lost 8 bases, and 11 bases lay between the germline ends. The CDR3 spans 12 residues. The CDR3 loop is CASSPEGGTQYF. The CDR3 DNA reads as TGTGCCAGCAGCCCGGAGGGGGGTACGCAGTATTTT.

There are many counts of this clone. This chain joins TRBV7-7 and TRBJ2-2, with 10 positions matching TRBD1. The CDR3 extends over 16 amino acids. The V and J ends lost 5 bases and 6 bases, in that order; junction bases with no gene match: 9. Germline CDR1 is SSHAT and CDR2 is FNYEAQ (reference sequence). CDR3 protein: CASSPSAGTGAGELFF. The CDR3 nucleotides are TGTGCCAGCAGCCCCTCTGCCGGGACAGGGGCCGGGGAGCTGTTTTTT.